Listed below are T cell receptor beta chains from one sample, sequenced in a study of blood T cell repertoires in COVID-19. Assay used: immunoSEQ multiplex PCR; TCRdb lists only in-frame clones, some missing. The repertoire holds over 200,000 clones, with around 89% as singletons. What was sequenced was peripheral blood. The receptors originated from a man under 40 with COVID-19, enrolled during active disease. Each CDR3 is given with its conserved first and last residue.

CASSDTGFSYGYTF,TRBV2,14
CASSGGHEQFF,TRBV6-5,11
CASSPEPQSLAGSSYNEQFF,TRBV12-1,20
CATSPGSYEQYF,TRBV2,12
CASREKGSTDTQYF,TRBV10-1,14
CASQTAVYTEAFF,TRBV2,13
CASSQDSPDSTKNIQYF,TRBV4-2,17
CASSFTGTVGTEAFF,TRBV27,15
CASSLQGREAFF,TRBV3-1/TRBV3-2,12
CASSSAEVRGYEQYF,TRBV7-9,15
CASSTGLSSGNTIYF,TRBV5-1,15
CASSPPGPPLHF,TRBV19,12
CASSPRRLDNEQFF,TRBV9,14
CASSYRATNEKLFF,TRBV6-5,14
CASSLGGYEQYF,TRBV5-6,12
CASSPSSTPGQGAGEQFF,TRBV9,18
CASLLWTGGYEQYF,TRBV28,14
CASSLQTGTYEQYF,TRBV7-6,14
CASTQGPSNTEAFF,TRBV5-1,14
CASRASPGMNTGELFF,TRBV27,16
CAISQGQGSIMNTEAFF,TRBV10-3,17
CASSYMSSYNSPLHF,TRBV19,15
CASSPQGTWRTDTQYF,TRBV5-4,16
CSVAPGQGYGYTF,TRBV29-1,13
CASRAGFNSPLHF,TRBV6-4,13
CASSQDGPRAGNTIYF,TRBV4-1,16
CASSPPSGANEQYF,TRBV18,14
CASSRDRAQETQYF,TRBV18,14
CASIDGGEGQGGYTF,TRBV19,15
CASTRGQLNTEAFF,TRBV19,14
CASKMQGVQTQYF,TRBV5-8,13
CASIGGTKDRVEDEQYF,TRBV25-1,17
CASSGPGQFYEQYF,TRBV2,14
CASAKGTDYGYTF,TRBV12-5,13
CASSPRDFNNEQFF,TRBV7-9,14
CASSQRTGKSSFGNQPQHF,TRBV16,19
CSVGGQSNQPQHF,TRBV29-1,13
CASSLFRDTIYF,TRBV12-3/TRBV12-4,12
CASSQLAGVSGNEQFF,TRBV4-3,16
CASSTRRGGSGNTIYF,TRBV28,16
CASRSQGARGEKLFF,TRBV5-1,15
CASSVGGRDTQYF,TRBV9,13
CASSVLAGIYEQYF,TRBV5-6,14
CASSAGGTGYGYTF,TRBV7-8,14
CASSLVRLAGIEQYF,TRBV7-9,15
CASSTPAGVYEQYF,TRBV11-2,14
CASSPSLAGKSYEQFF,TRBV19,16
CSVEGRGRNYGYTF,TRBV29-1,14
CASSQEFGAGLSYEQYF,TRBV4-3,17
CAGRAGTEAFF,TRBV6-5,11
CAWSVQDSSPGGYTF,TRBV30,15
CASSYIRQGEGGYTF,TRBV6-6,15
CASSTGTSGRVYEQFF,TRBV18,16